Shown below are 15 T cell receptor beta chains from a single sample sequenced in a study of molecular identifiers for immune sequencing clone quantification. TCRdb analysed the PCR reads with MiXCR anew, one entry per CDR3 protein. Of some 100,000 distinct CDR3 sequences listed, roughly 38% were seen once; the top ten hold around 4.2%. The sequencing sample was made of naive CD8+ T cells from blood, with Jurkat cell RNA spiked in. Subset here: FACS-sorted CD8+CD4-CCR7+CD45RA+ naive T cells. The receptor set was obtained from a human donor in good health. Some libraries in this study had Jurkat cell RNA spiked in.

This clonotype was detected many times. Here the CDR3 reads CASRPVSPSYEQYF. CDR3 in DNA: TGTGCCAGCAGACCAGTGAGTCCATCCTACGAGCAGTACTTC. The gene calls are TRBV28 and TRBJ2-7; D remains unclear. Trimming cost V 6 bases and J 1 base, with 13 bases left between them. Looked up from germline, CDR1 is MDHEN and CDR2 is SYDVKM. This CDR3 contains 14 residues.

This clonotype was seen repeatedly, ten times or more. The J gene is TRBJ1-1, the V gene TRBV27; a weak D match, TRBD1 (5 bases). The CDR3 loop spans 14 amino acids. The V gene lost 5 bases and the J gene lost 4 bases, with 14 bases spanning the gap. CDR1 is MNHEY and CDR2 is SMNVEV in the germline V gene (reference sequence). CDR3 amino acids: CASSTDSGGTEAFF. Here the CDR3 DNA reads TGTGCCAGCAGTACCGACAGTGGCGGCACTGAAGCTTTCTTT.

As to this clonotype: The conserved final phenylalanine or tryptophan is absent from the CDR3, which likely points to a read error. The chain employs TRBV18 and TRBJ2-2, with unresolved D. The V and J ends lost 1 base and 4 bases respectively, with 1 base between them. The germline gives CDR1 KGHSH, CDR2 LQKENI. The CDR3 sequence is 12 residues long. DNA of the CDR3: TGTGCCAGCTCACCACTCACCGGGGAGCTGTTTTTA. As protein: CASSPLTGELFL.

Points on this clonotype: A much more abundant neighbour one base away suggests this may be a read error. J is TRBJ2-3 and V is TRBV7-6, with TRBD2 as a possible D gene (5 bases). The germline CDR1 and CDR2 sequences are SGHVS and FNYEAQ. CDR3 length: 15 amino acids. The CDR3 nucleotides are TGTGCCAGCAGCTTAAGTGGAGGAGGCACAGATAAGCAGTATTTT. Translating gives CASSLSGGGTDKQYF. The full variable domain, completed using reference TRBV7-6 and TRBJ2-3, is GAGVSQSPRYKVTKRGQDVALRCDPISGHVSLYWYRQALGQGPEFLTYFNYEAQQDKSGLPNDRFSAERPEGSISTLTIQRTEQRDSAMYRCASSLSGGGTDKQYFGPGTRLTVL.

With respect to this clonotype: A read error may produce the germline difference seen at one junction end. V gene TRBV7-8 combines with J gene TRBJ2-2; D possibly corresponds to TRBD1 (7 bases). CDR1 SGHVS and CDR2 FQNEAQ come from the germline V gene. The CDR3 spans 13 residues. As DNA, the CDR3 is TGTGCCAGCCGGGACAGAACCACCGGGGGGCTGTTTTTT. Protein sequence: CASRDRTTGGLFF.

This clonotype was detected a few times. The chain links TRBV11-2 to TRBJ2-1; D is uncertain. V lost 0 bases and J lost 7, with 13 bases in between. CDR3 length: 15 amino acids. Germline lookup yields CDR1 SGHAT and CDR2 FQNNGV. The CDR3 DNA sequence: TGTGCCAGCAGCTTAGATAGATCTGGACGGAATGAGCAGTTCTTC. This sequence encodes CASSLDRSGRNEQFF.

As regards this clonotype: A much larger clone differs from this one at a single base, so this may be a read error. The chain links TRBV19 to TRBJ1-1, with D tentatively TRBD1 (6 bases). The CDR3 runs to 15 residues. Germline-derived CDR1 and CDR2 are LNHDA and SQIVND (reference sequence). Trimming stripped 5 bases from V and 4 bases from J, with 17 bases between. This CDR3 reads CASSFGARGLTEAFF. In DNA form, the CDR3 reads TGTGCCAGTAGTTTCGGGGCTCGGGGGCTCACTGAAGCTTTCTTT.

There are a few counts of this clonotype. In nucleotides, the CDR3 is TGTGCCACCCTTGACTCGGACTGGCAGGCCGGGGAGCTGTTTTTT. Amino acid sequence: CATLDSDWQAGELFF. The V gene is TRBV6-5, the J gene TRBJ2-2; a possible D gene is TRBD2 (5 bases). This CDR3 spans 15 amino acids. The germline gives CDR1 MNHEY, CDR2 SVGAGI. Trimming took off 10 bases at V and 6 bases at J, with 21 bases between the two ends.

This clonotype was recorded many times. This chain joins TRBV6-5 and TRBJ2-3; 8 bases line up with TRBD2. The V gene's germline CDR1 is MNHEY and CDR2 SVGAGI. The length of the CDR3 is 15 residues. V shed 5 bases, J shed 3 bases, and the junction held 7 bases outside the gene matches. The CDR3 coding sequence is TGTGCCAGCAGTCCCAGCGGGAGACGTACAGATACGCAGTATTTT. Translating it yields CASSPSGRRTDTQYF.

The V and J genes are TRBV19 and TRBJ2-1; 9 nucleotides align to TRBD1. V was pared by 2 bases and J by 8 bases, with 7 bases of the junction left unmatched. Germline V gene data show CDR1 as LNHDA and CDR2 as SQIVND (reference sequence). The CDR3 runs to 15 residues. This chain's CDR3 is CASSIPGTGYYEQFF. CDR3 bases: TGTGCCAGTAGTATACCCGGGACAGGGTACTATGAGCAGTTCTTC.

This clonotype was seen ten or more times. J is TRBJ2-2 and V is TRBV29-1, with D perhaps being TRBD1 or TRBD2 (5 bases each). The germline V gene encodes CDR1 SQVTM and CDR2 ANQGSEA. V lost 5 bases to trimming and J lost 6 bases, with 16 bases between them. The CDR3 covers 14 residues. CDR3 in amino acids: CSVPRDGHSGELFF. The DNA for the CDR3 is TGCAGCGTTCCACGGGACGGCCATTCCGGGGAGCTGTTTTTT.

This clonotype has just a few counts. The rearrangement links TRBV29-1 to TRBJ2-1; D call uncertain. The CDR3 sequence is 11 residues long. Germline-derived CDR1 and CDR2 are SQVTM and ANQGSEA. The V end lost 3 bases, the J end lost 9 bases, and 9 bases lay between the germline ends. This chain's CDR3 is CSVDSSGEQFF. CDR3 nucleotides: TGCAGCGTTGATTCTTCCGGTGAGCAGTTCTTC.

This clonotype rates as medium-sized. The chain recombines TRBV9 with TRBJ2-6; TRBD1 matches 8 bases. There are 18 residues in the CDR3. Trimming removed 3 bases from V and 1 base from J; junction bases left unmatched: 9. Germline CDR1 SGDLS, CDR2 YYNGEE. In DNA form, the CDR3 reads TGTGCCAGCAGCGGATACGGACAGGGTGTTTCTGGGGCCAACGTCCTGACTTTC. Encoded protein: CASSGYGQGVSGANVLTF.

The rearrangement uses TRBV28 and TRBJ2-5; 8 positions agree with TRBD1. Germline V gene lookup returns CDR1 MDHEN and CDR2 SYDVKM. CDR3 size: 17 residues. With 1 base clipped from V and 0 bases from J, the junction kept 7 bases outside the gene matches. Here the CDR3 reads CASSLSSGTGHQETQYF. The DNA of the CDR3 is TGTGCCAGCAGTTTATCTTCCGGGACAGGCCACCAAGAGACCCAGTACTTC.

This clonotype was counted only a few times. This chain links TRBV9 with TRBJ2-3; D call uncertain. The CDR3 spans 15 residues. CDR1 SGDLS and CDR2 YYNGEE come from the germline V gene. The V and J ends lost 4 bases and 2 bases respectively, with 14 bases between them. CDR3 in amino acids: CASSRSASYTDTQYF. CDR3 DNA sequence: TGTGCCAGCAGCCGATCGGCGAGCTACACAGATACGCAGTATTTT.